This TCR beta chain originates from a study of identical twins listed by TCRdb under 2016. At the level of the whole study: To test whether fetal clonotypes persist, this study deep-sequenced TCR alpha and beta repertoires from monozygotic twins, from unrelated adults of various ages, and from cord blood. To rule out contamination, the twin experiments were replicated at different times with different library preparation protocols. General conclusions and limits of the study: Because the same donors could not be followed over many years, the conclusions depended on cross-sectional statistical analysis. Out-of-frame TCR alpha sharing in monozygotic twins was systematically underestimated by recombination models, whereas sharing between unrelated individuals was in agreement with the recombination models. Abundant cord blood beta clonotypes carried fewer insertions; young adult naive repertoires showed a weaker similar trend, while memory repertoires showed none. Out-of-frame TCR alpha sequences shared between twins showed an excess of low generation-probability sequences compared with coincidental sharing between unrelated individuals. Zero-insertion analyses could be partly confounded by invariant T cells such as MAIT and iNKT, although diverse VJ usage argued against such confounding for most clonotypes. Excess twin sharing in beta out-of-frame sequences was weaker because fewer shared sequences lowered the signal-to-noise ratio.

Library prep was done by 5' RACE. Sequenced using an Illumina HiSeq 2000. A universal primer binding site was introduced by template switching, and a unique molecular identifier was present in the final cDNA, enabling accurate counting of TCR cDNA molecules. Specific primers in the conserved constant-segment region were used to synthesize first-strand cDNA for TCR alpha and beta chains. To control for contamination, each cDNA library was double barcoded with a SMART-Mk sample barcode plus Illumina barcodes. Two successive PCR steps introduced TruSeq adapter sequences along with Illumina sample barcodes. TCR alpha and beta cDNA libraries were sequenced on the Illumina HiSeq platform with custom primers. In the source study's methods: MiGEC was used to process raw reads and extract unique molecular identifiers, and MiXCR was used to find CDR3 positions. For each individual, recombination models were inferred using an EM algorithm with the repgenHMM and IGoR tools. The tcR package in R was used for shared clonotype analysis, with sharing normalized by the product of cloneset sizes. To study raw recombination free of thymic and clonal selection effects, out-of-frame nonproductive sequences were analyzed. The public reads were quality trimmed at Q25 with fastp and then assembled into clones with MiXCR by TCRdb, keeping productive beta chains. Rows with a matching CDR3 protein are joined into one entry that keeps the most common DNA and genes. These V and J calls are TCRdb output, not the study's own analysis. Here the sample has more than 1.5 million distinct CDR3 sequences; around 33% occur a single time. Of the sample, under 0.35% is held by the ten largest clones.

The CDR3, cysteine through phenylalanine, is 15 amino acids long. The DNA shown is the 45-base CDR3, in frame from base 1. V loses 5 bases at its end and J loses 7 bases; junction bases beyond the gene matches: 15. CDR1 SQVTM and CDR2 ANQGSEA were looked up in the germline V gene. All donors were healthy Caucasians. Details on this clonotype: Its target antigen remains unknown. A much more abundant neighbour one base away suggests this may be a read error.

This TCR was sampled from a newborn girl in good health. The rearranged chain carries TRBV29-1 and TRBJ2-7, and 9 junctional nucleotides match TRBD2. The specimen sequenced was cord blood. CDR3 protein: CSVRIGTSISDEQYF. The DNA sequence is given as TGCAGCGTTCGTATTGGGACTAGCATTTCGGATGAGCAGTACTTC.